This T cell receptor (beta chain) was documented in a study of T cell repertoires in cytomegalovirus infection. This clonotype was observed a handful of times. Antigen: not known. Via MiXCR, TCRdb re-called the reads, giving one row per CDR3 protein. The sample records 700,000 to 850,000 distinct CDR3 sequences, less than 35% being singletons. CDR1 is LNHDA, CDR2 SQIVND, per germline (reference sequence). The CDR3 has 16 residues. Trimming took off 6 bases at V and 3 bases at J, with 15 bases between the two ends. This specimen was cultured CD8+ T cells from PBMCs, taken from culture after CMV antigen stimulation. The chain has TRBV19 and TRBJ1-6; TRBD1 might be the D (5 bases). The TCR comes from a human donor in good health (CMV status not recorded). Some clones in this sample may be carry-over from other donors' samples. CDR3 sequence reads: CASRLGWGNYNSPLHF. Written as DNA, the CDR3 is TGTGCCAGTAGGCTCGGTTGGGGGAACTATAATTCACCCCTCCACTTT.